The clone carrying this T cell receptor beta chain was recorded only once. The CDR3 has 13 residues. V shed 2 bases and J shed 8 bases, with 9 bases lying between them. Germline V gene sequence: CDR1 SGHAT, CDR2 FQNNGV. The sample originates from a study of blood T cell repertoires in COVID-19. The overall study: Both acute and convalescent COVID-19 samples were obtained from the United States, Italy and Spain. PBMCs, B-cell-depleted T cells, or T cells were the source of the cDNA or gDNA that made up the material.

Per the authors' pipeline: Cell counts per sample came from amplifying reference gene primers. Assay: immunoSEQ multiplex PCR; the TCRdb copy retains only in-frame clones and omits some. V, J and clone size reflect that table, while D and trimming were determined from the DNA. The sample records 250,000 to 300,000 clones, 88% being singletons. The chain couples TRBV11-2 to TRBJ2-2, with D hard to call. The source material was peripheral blood. This clonotype originated in a woman aged 40 to 50 who had recovered from COVID-19. As DNA, the CDR3 is TGTGCCAGCAGCTTATTTCCCGGGGGGGAGCTGTTTTTT. It encodes CASSLFPGGELFF.